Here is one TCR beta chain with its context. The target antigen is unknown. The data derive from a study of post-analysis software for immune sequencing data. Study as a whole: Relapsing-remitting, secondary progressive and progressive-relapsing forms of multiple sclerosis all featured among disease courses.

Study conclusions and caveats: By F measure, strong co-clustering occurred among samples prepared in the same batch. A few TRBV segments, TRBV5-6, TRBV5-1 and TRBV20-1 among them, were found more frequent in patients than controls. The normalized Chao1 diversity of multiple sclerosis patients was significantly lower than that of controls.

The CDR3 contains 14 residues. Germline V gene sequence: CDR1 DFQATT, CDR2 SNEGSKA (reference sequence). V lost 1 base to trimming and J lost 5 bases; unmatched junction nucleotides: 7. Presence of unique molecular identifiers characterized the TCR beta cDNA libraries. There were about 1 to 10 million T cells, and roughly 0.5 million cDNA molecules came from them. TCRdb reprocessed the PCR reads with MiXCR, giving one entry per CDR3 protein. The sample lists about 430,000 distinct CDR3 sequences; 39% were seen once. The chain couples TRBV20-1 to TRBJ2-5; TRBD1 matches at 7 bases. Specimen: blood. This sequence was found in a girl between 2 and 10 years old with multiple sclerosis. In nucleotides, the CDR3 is TGCAGTGCTAGAGGGGGAAACAGGGGTGAGACCCAGTACTTC. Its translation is CSARGGNRGETQYF.